This T cell receptor beta chain was recovered during a study of CD8 T cell repertoires and HIV-1 epitope variants. About the research overall: 1M T cells were kept uncultured as a baseline.

Notes on this clone: The antigen is undetermined.

The germline V and J ends were trimmed by 6 bases and 2 bases, with 13 bases remaining between them. The germline gives CDR1 SGHTA, CDR2 FQGTGA. CDR3 length: 14 amino acids. Assay used: immunoSEQ multiplex PCR; TCRdb lists only in-frame clones, some missing. Here the sample spans about 5,600 clones, about 60% being singletons. The TCR comes from a male donor with HIV. The sequencing input was cultured CD8+ T cells derived from PBMCs. The J gene is TRBJ1-1, the V gene TRBV7-3; D remains unclear. CDR3: CASRKSTGNTEAFF. In DNA form, the CDR3 reads TGTGCCAGCAGAAAAAGTACGGGTAACACTGAAGCTTTCTTT.